This entry lists 19 T cell receptor beta chains sequenced from one sample in a study of blood T cells in healthy people across ages. The second PCR ran about 6 to 12 cycles with a sample-barcoded 5' primer and J-beta primers. TCRdb re-analysed the 5' RACE reads in MiXCR, keeping a single row per CDR3 protein. The table lists about 620,000 distinct CDR3 sequences, around 21% of them singletons. What was sequenced was blood. These receptors all come from a man between 65 and 85 years old in good health.

This clonotype was seen a few times. The chain joins TRBV4-3 to TRBJ2-3; D not certain. The germline V and J ends were trimmed by 2 bases and 5 bases, with 11 bases remaining between them. The CDR3 sequence is 14 residues long. Germline CDR1 and CDR2: LGHNA and YSLEER. CDR3 coding DNA: TGCGCCAGCAGCCAATTTGCAGGCCAAGATACGCAGTATTTT. It encodes CASSQFAGQDTQYF.

There are a few counts of this clonotype. V is TRBV7-3 and J is TRBJ2-3; D gene unclear. The germline V and J ends were trimmed by 3 bases and 2 bases, with 9 bases remaining between them. CDR3 length: 14 residues. In germline, CDR1 is SGHTA, CDR2 FQGTGA. Written as DNA, the CDR3 is TGTGCCAGCAGCTTCTTGGGTCCCACAGATACGCAGTATTTT. This codes for CASSFLGPTDTQYF.

The V call is TRBV18, the J call TRBJ2-1, with 9 bases fitting TRBD1. The CDR3 is 16 residues long. V lost 4 bases and J lost 7; bases outside the gene matches: 11. Germline V gives CDR1 KGHSH, CDR2 LQKENI. The CDR3 here is CASSRRIQGASNEQFF. The DNA of the CDR3 is TGTGCCAGCTCACGAAGGATACAGGGGGCATCAAATGAGCAGTTCTTC. Filled out from reference TRBV18 and TRBJ2-1, the complete variable domain reads NAGVMQNPRHLVRRRGQEARLRCSPMKGHSHVYWYRQLPEEGLKFMVYLQKENIIDESGMPKERFSAEFPKEGPSILRIQQVVRGDSAAYFCASSRRIQGASNEQFFGPGTRLTVL.

The chain uses TRBV6-2 or TRBV6-3 and TRBJ2-5; 9 positions match TRBD2. The CDR3 is 17 residues long. The trim removed 0 bases at V and 3 bases at J, leaving 8 bases unmatched. Germline CDR1 is MNHEY and CDR2 is SVGEGT. The CDR3 coding sequence is TGTGCCAGCAGTTACTCGAAAATAGCGGGAGAGGAAGAGACCCAGTACTTC. It is translated as CASSYSKIAGEEETQYF.

This clonotype turned up a few times. J is TRBJ2-5 and V is TRBV4-2, with D hard to call. The V end was cut by 0 bases, the J end by 3 bases, with 14 bases between. CDR3 length: 16 residues. Germline assignment: CDR1 LGHNA and CDR2 YNFKEQ. The CDR3 DNA sequence: TGTGCCAGCAGCCAAGACTTGGGCACGGGCAAAGAGACCCAGTACTTC. It encodes CASSQDLGTGKETQYF.

This clonotype has more than one count but fewer than ten. The chain links TRBV21-1 to TRBJ2-2; TRBD1, as called in the table, went unchecked against the DNA. TRBV21-1 is a pseudogene locus. This CDR3 spans 17 amino acids. CDR3 bases: TGTGCCAGCAGAGATCGAGGACAGGGGCCGGGGACCGGGGAGCTGTTTTTT. Encoded protein: CASRDRGQGPGTGELFF.

This clonotype came up a few times. For the CDR3, the DNA is TGTGCCAGCAGCTTAGGATCCCGGCCACAGGGACCCTACGAGCAGTACTTC. Translating it yields CASSLGSRPQGPYEQYF. The chain joins TRBV7-6 to TRBJ2-7; possibly TRBD1 for D (6 bases). Trimming left V 1 base short and J 2 bases short, with 18 bases between. Germline V gene data show CDR1 as SGHVS and CDR2 as FNYEAQ. CDR3 length: 17 residues.

This clonotype was picked up a small number of times. An end of the junction differs from the germline gene, which may be a read error. The chain employs TRBV11-1 and TRBJ2-6, with TRBD2 matching 14 bases. Per germline, CDR1 SGHAT and CDR2 FQDESV (reference sequence). The CDR3 covers 21 residues. CDR3 loop: CASSSGLAGGGTTSGANVLTF. CDR3 nucleotide sequence: TGTGCCAGTAGCTCAGGACTAGCGGGAGGCGGGACCACTTCTGGGGCCAACGTCCTGACTTTC.

As regards this clonotype: An end of the junction differs from the germline gene, which may be a read error. The genes are TRBV3-1 and TRBJ2-5, with a tentative D call TRBD1 (5 bases). The J call is doubtful: the DNA matches TRBJ2-7 better. Germline lookup yields CDR1 LGHDT and CDR2 YNNKEL (reference sequence). This CDR3 is 13 amino acids long. CDR3 DNA sequence: TGTGCCAGCAACCAAGGGGCGCGTGGCGAGCAGTACTTC. The encoded protein is CASNQGARGEQYF.

This chain links TRBV28 with TRBJ2-7, with D perhaps matching TRBD2 (6 bases). V was shortened by 3 bases and J by 0 bases, with 9 bases between the two germline ends. In germline, CDR1 is MDHEN, CDR2 SYDVKM. CDR3 length: 14 amino acids. CDR3 in amino acids: CASSFSGRSYEQYF. Here the CDR3 DNA reads TGTGCCAGCAGTTTCAGCGGGCGCTCCTACGAGCAGTACTTC. Variable domain in full (rest from reference TRBV28 and TRBJ2-7): DVKVTQSSRYLVKRTGEKVFLECVQDMDHENMFWYRQDPGLGLRLIYFSYDVKMKEKGDIPEGYSVSREKKERFSLILESASTNQTSMYLCASSFSGRSYEQYFGPGTRLTVT.

V usage is TRBV2 and J usage is TRBJ2-1, with TRBD1 matching 7 bases. The germline V gene has CDR1 SNHLY and CDR2 FYNNEI. This CDR3 contains 17 residues. J gave up 1 base and V 6 bases, and 12 bases lay outside the gene matches. CDR3 DNA sequence: TGTGCCAGCAGACCCTTGGGTCCGGGACAGTCCTACAATGAGCAGTTCTTC. Translating gives CASRPLGPGQSYNEQFF.

As for this clonotype: The junction does not match germline at one end; this may be a read error. The CDR3 region is CASGTSLDEQSF. CDR3 bases: TGTGCCTCCGGGACTAGTTTGGATGAGCAGTCCTTC. This chain joins TRBV24-1 and TRBJ2-7; TRBD2 aligns across 8 bases. CDR3 length equals 12 residues. Germline V CDR1 and CDR2: KGHDR, SFDVKD.

The sample holds a few counts of this clonotype. CDR3 protein: CASRGEVNEQFF. CDR3 nucleotides: TGTGCCAGCAGGGGGGAGGTGAATGAGCAGTTCTTC. The rearrangement links TRBV6-2 or TRBV6-3 to TRBJ2-1, with TRBD2 as a possible D gene (6 bases). The CDR3 covers 12 residues. Germline values: CDR1 MNHEY, CDR2 SVGEGT. Trimming left V 6 bases short and J 7 bases short, with 10 bases between.

J is TRBJ2-3 and V is TRBV9, with 11 bases that match TRBD2. CDR3 length equals 15 residues. The ends lost 4 bases at V and 3 bases at J; junction bases unmatched: 4. Germline loops: CDR1 SGDLS, CDR2 YYNGEE. DNA of the CDR3: TGTGCCAGCAGCCCTGCTAGCGGGAGGACAGATACGCAGTATTTT. Translating it yields CASSPASGRTDTQYF.

This clonotype has a handful of counts. This chain uses TRBV12-3 or TRBV12-4 with TRBJ2-7; D unresolved. Trimming stripped 6 bases from V and 3 bases from J, with 9 bases between. This CDR3 region has 12 residues. CDR3 sequence reads: CASRAGRYEQYF. CDR3 bases: TGTGCCAGCAGGGCCGGTCGCTACGAGCAGTACTTC.

This chain uses TRBV25-1 with TRBJ2-5, with a weak D call TRBD1 (6 bases). With 1 base removed from V and 1 base from J, the gap between germline ends came to 10 bases. Germline V gives CDR1 MGHDK, CDR2 SYGVNS. The CDR3 sequence is 15 residues long. The CDR3 region is CASSEFGRGQETQYF. CDR3 in DNA: TGTGCCAGCAGTGAATTCGGCAGGGGCCAAGAGACCCAGTACTTC.

The rearrangement joins TRBV4-2 to TRBJ1-2, with 7 bases aligning to TRBD1. Germline lookup yields CDR1 LGHNA and CDR2 YNFKEQ. With V trimmed by 2 bases and J by 5 bases, 8 bases remained unmatched. The CDR3 sequence is 15 residues long. CDR3 bases: TGTGCCAGCAGCCAACTCGAGTCAGGGGGGTATGGCTACACCTTC. Translated: CASSQLESGGYGYTF.

This clonotype was detected ten times or more. This rearrangement joins TRBV7-6 to TRBJ2-3; D is ambiguous. Germline V gene lookup returns CDR1 SGHVS and CDR2 FNYEAQ. Trimming removed 10 bases from V and 0 bases from J, with 11 bases in between. The CDR3 has 13 amino acids. CDR3 sequence reads: CAISKASTDTQYF. The CDR3 DNA sequence: TGTGCCATCTCGAAGGCGAGCACAGATACGCAGTATTTT.

J is TRBJ2-3 and V is TRBV20-1, with 14 bases lining up with TRBD2. V lost 4 bases and J lost 1; bases outside the gene matches: 4. CDR3 size: 16 residues. Germline CDR1 reads DFQATT; CDR2 reads SNEGSKA (reference sequence). The CDR3 DNA is TGCAGTGCTAAGGGACTAGCGGGAGTGGGCACAGATACGCAGTATTTT. Its translation: CSAKGLAGVGTDTQYF.